Presented here are 24 T cell receptor beta chains from one specimen sequenced in a study of shared clonotypes between healthy human individuals. Profiling relied on immunoSEQ multiplex PCR, and the TCRdb table lists in-frame clones only, not all of them. The data hold approximately 840,000 clones, with roughly 96% observed a single time. Terminally differentiated effector memory CD45RA+ cells were left out of the naive CD8 fraction, which was CD45RO-negative and positively selected for CCR7. The specimen was naive CD8+ T cells sorted from blood. These receptors originate from a man aged 30 to 45 in good health.

The rearrangement joins TRBV28 to TRBJ2-7; 8 bases agree with TRBD2. CDR1 and CDR2 (germline): MDHEN, SYDVKM. This CDR3 contains 15 residues. Trimming took 3 bases from V and 0 from J; bases not matched to a gene: 4. CDR3 in amino acids: CASSFRLAGSYEQYF. In nucleotides, the CDR3 is TGTGCCAGCAGTTTCAGGCTAGCGGGCTCCTACGAGCAGTACTTC.

This chain links TRBV4-1 with TRBJ1-1; a weak D match, TRBD1 (6 bases). The CDR3 is 11 amino acids. Germline lookup yields CDR1 MGHRA and CDR2 YSYEKL. Trimming stripped 8 bases from V and 6 bases from J, with 10 bases between. CDR3 in DNA: TGCGCCAGCTCCTACAGGGCTGAAGCTTTCTTT. Translation gives CASSYRAEAFF.

This chain connects TRBV27 to TRBJ2-7; unclear D gene. The germline gives CDR1 MNHEY, CDR2 SMNVEV (reference sequence). This CDR3 contains 15 residues. V was trimmed by 0 bases and J by 6 bases, leaving 15 bases between them. As DNA, the CDR3 is TGTGCCAGCAGTTTATCGACGGACGGACGGCGCGAGCAGTACTTC. This gives the protein CASSLSTDGRREQYF.

The V and J genes are TRBV4-3 and TRBJ1-1; 7 positions agree with TRBD1. Germline V CDR1 and CDR2: LGHNA, YSLEER. CDR3 size: 14 residues. V shed 3 bases, J shed 2 bases, and the junction held 3 bases outside the gene matches. The CDR3 is CASSHRQGNTEAFF. The DNA of the CDR3 is TGCGCCAGCAGCCACCGACAGGGAAACACTGAAGCTTTCTTT.

This chain links TRBV7-8 with TRBJ1-4; 9 bases are a match to TRBD1. V was pared by 1 base and J by 4 bases, with 4 bases of the junction left unmatched. This CDR3 is 16 amino acids long. Germline-derived CDR1 and CDR2 are SGHVS and FQNEAQ. The chain's CDR3 is CASSLDRGRFNEKLFF. The CDR3 DNA is TGTGCCAGCAGCTTAGACAGGGGGCGGTTTAATGAAAAACTGTTTTTT. Full variable domain (remainder filled in from reference TRBV7-8 and TRBJ1-4): GAGVSQSPRYKVAKRGQDVALRCDPISGHVSLFWYQQALGQGPEFLTYFQNEAQLDKSGLPSDRFFAERPEGSVSTLKIQRTQQEDSAVYLCASSLDRGRFNEKLFFGSGTQLSVL.

V is TRBV5-4 and J is TRBJ2-5; D unclear. The CDR3 runs 13 residues. Germline CDR1 reads SGHNT; CDR2 reads YYREEE (reference sequence). Trimming removed 1 base at V and 2 bases at J, with 6 bases between. This CDR3 is CASSLWPQETQYF. In DNA form, the CDR3 reads TGTGCCAGCAGCTTGTGGCCTCAAGAGACCCAGTACTTC.

This clone was seen just once. As DNA, the CDR3 is TGTGCCAGCTCACCAGCAACGGGTCACAATGAGCAGTTCTTC. Its translation: CASSPATGHNEQFF. This chain uses TRBV18 with TRBJ2-1, with D uncertain. CDR1 is KGHSH, CDR2 LQKENI, per germline. This CDR3 is 14 amino acids long. Trimming shortened V by 2 bases and J by 5 bases, and 10 bases separated the two germline ends. The full variable domain, with the rest looked up from reference TRBV18 and TRBJ2-1, is NAGVMQNPRHLVRRRGQEARLRCSPMKGHSHVYWYRQLPEEGLKFMVYLQKENIIDESGMPKERFSAEFPKEGPSILRIQQVVRGDSAAYFCASSPATGHNEQFFGPGTRLTVL.

The V and J genes are TRBV29-1 and TRBJ2-1, with a possible D match to TRBD1 (5 bases). Germline CDR1 is SQVTM and CDR2 is ANQGSEA. V lost 6 bases, J lost 12 bases, and 18 bases lay in between. This CDR3 has 12 residues. The chain's CDR3 is CSVGLQGLGQFF. DNA for the CDR3: TGCAGCGTCGGCCTCCAGGGTCTAGGGCAGTTCTTC.

The genes are TRBV7-8 and TRBJ2-3, with 9 positions matching TRBD2. The CDR3 loop spans 16 amino acids. Germline CDR1 SGHVS, CDR2 FQNEAQ. Unmatched junction bases numbered 7, after V lost 4 bases and J lost 2 bases. CDR3 in DNA: TGTGCCAGCAGCTCAAAAGAGGGACTAGCCACAGATACGCAGTATTTT. Its translation is CASSSKEGLATDTQYF.

The chain uses TRBV5-6 and TRBJ2-7, with 11 bases lining up with TRBD2. Germline CDR1 is SGHDT and CDR2 is YYEEEE. V lost 0 bases and J lost 5; bases outside the gene matches: 7. The CDR3 loop spans 16 amino acids. Written as DNA, the CDR3 is TGTGCCAGCAGCTTGGAGGGTAGCGGGAGGGGGAACGAGCAGTACTTC. Translation gives CASSLEGSGRGNEQYF.

Regarding this clone: Other DNA sequences in the same sample also yield this CDR3. This sequence joins TRBV9 and TRBJ2-1, with D tentatively TRBD2 (5 bases). CDR3 length equals 12 residues. Trimming stripped 0 bases from V and 10 bases from J, with 8 bases between. Germline V lookup: CDR1 SGDLS, CDR2 YYNGEE. CDR3 bases: TGTGCCAGCAGCGTAGGAGGGTACGAGCAGTTCTTC. Amino acid sequence: CASSVGGYEQFF.

The chain uses TRBV27 and TRBJ2-6, with TRBD1 matching 9 bases. The CDR3 spans 15 residues. Losses at the gene ends were 8 bases for V and 1 base for J; bases not matched to a gene: 3. In germline, CDR1 is MNHEY, CDR2 SMNVEV (reference sequence). CDR3 nucleotides: TGTGCCAGCCGGGACAGGGAGTCTGGGGCCAACGTCCTGACTTTC. Its protein product is CASRDRESGANVLTF.

The J gene is TRBJ1-1, the V gene TRBV5-4; D unclear. Trimming removed 0 bases from V and 3 bases from J, with 9 bases in between. CDR3 length: 14 amino acids. CDR1 is SGHNT and CDR2 is YYREEE in the germline V gene (reference sequence). Written as DNA, the CDR3 is TGTGCCAGCAGCTTGGTCCCCTCGGACACTGAAGCTTTCTTT. Protein sequence: CASSLVPSDTEAFF.

This sequence joins TRBV29-1 and TRBJ2-1; 9 bases are a match to TRBD2. V was clipped by 2 bases and J by 5 bases; unmatched bases: 7. Germline lookup yields CDR1 SQVTM and CDR2 ANQGSEA. The CDR3 runs 15 residues. CDR3 loop: CSVEIAGASHNEQFF. CDR3 coding DNA: TGCAGCGTTGAAATAGCGGGAGCGTCTCACAATGAGCAGTTCTTC.

The chain joins TRBV27 to TRBJ2-7; D unclear. This CDR3 region has 13 residues. The V end lost 0 bases, the J end lost 5 bases, and 8 bases lay between the germline ends. Germline V CDR1 and CDR2: MNHEY, SMNVEV (reference sequence). The chain's CDR3 is CASSLSIVHEQYF. CDR3 DNA sequence: TGTGCCAGCAGTTTATCGATCGTCCACGAGCAGTACTTC.

The chain recombines TRBV4-1 with TRBJ2-7; TRBD1 is a possible D gene (6 bases). Germline CDR1 MGHRA, CDR2 YSYEKL. Between the trimmed V and J ends, which lost 4 bases and 0 bases, there was a span of 10 bases. The CDR3 covers 14 residues. The CDR3 loop is CASSPGQRSYEQYF. The DNA for the CDR3 is TGCGCCAGCAGCCCAGGACAGCGCTCCTACGAGCAGTACTTC.

This chain links TRBV19 with TRBJ2-7; possibly TRBD1 for D (5 bases). The length of the CDR3 is 13 residues. The germline V gene has CDR1 LNHDA and CDR2 SQIVND (reference sequence). Trimming cost V 3 bases and J 6 bases, with 12 bases left between them. The DNA for the CDR3 is TGTGCCAGTAGTATGGGGCAGGGTGGCGAGCAGTACTTC. Translated: CASSMGQGGEQYF. The full variable domain, in which reference TRBV19 and TRBJ2-7 provide the parts outside the CDR3, is DGGITQSPKYLFRKEGQNVTLSCEQNLNHDAMYWYRQDPGQGLRLIYYSQIVNDFQKGDIAEGYSVSREKKESFPLTVTSAQKNPTAFYLCASSMGQGGEQYFGPGTRLTVT.

The chain is built from TRBV5-4 and TRBJ2-7, with D unresolved. CDR1 and CDR2 from the germline V gene are SGHNT and YYREEE (reference sequence). The CDR3 sequence is 13 residues long. The V end lost 4 bases, the J end lost 4 bases, and 12 bases lay between the germline ends. The CDR3 DNA is TGTGCCAGCAGCCTCCCCCCAGCTTACGAGCAGTACTTC. Encoded protein: CASSLPPAYEQYF.

This chain uses TRBV16 with TRBJ2-7; 7 bases fit TRBD2. The V gene end was trimmed by 4 bases and the J gene end by 6 bases; junction bases not matched to a gene: 15. CDR1 and CDR2 from the germline V gene are KGHSY and FQNENV. This CDR3 has 16 residues. The CDR3 loop is CASSPTVAGFNSEQYF. The CDR3, as DNA: TGTGCCAGCAGCCCCACGGTAGCGGGCTTTAATAGCGAGCAGTACTTC.

V and J are TRBV9 and TRBJ2-7, with unresolved D. Trimming took off 4 bases at V and 5 bases at J, with 10 bases between the two ends. CDR3 length equals 12 residues. CDR1 is SGDLS, CDR2 YYNGEE, per germline. CDR3 loop: CASSSRPDEQYF. In DNA, the CDR3 is TGTGCCAGCAGCTCGCGGCCTGACGAGCAGTACTTC.

J is TRBJ2-7 and V is TRBV7-9, with 8 positions matching TRBD1. This CDR3 has 17 amino acids. Germline V lookup: CDR1 SEHNR, CDR2 FQNEAQ (reference sequence). After removal of 3 bases from V and 0 bases from J, the junction contained 10 bases not matched to a gene. CDR3 bases: TGTGCCAGCAGCTTGATGATACGGACAGGGAGCTCCTACGAGCAGTACTTC. Translation gives CASSLMIRTGSSYEQYF.

The V and J genes are TRBV4-1 and TRBJ1-3, with D unresolved. Trimming took 2 bases from V and 0 from J, leaving 8 bases between them. Germline-derived CDR1 and CDR2 are MGHRA and YSYEKL. CDR3 length: 15 amino acids. CDR3 sequence (DNA): TGCGCCAGCAGCCAACTCAGAGGCTCTGGAAACACCATATATTTT. Its translation is CASSQLRGSGNTIYF.

The rearrangement joins TRBV29-1 to TRBJ2-2; no clear D gene. With 4 bases removed from V and 4 bases from J, the gap between germline ends came to 13 bases. Per the germline V gene, CDR1 is SQVTM and CDR2 is ANQGSEA. CDR3 length equals 14 residues. CDR3 region: CSVVLRTLTGELFF. The CDR3 coding sequence is TGCAGCGTTGTGTTGCGGACCCTCACCGGGGAGCTGTTTTTT.

The V gene is TRBV7-2, the J gene TRBJ1-1; 10 bases match TRBD1. The germline V gene has CDR1 SGHTA and CDR2 FQGNSA. The CDR3 length is 14 residues. Losses at the gene ends were 4 bases for V and 4 bases for J; bases not matched to a gene: 3. CDR3 protein: CASSSTGGITEAFF. In DNA, the CDR3 is TGTGCCAGCAGCTCGACAGGGGGCATCACTGAAGCTTTCTTT.